The following is a T cell receptor beta chain sequence with its context. What it recognizes is unknown. This sample stems from a study of monozygotic twins with inflammatory bowel disease. Overall study results and limits: By inverse Simpson index, TCRbeta diversity was lower in IBD patients than in healthy co-twins.

In germline, CDR1 is MDHEN, CDR2 SYDVKM. This CDR3 region has 15 residues. Every TCR library drew on about 4,000 ng of total RNA. In eight separate reactions per sample, cDNA was generated. TCRdb reprocessed the 5' RACE reads, keeping one entry per CDR3 protein, no DNA. The sample data list around 370,000 distinct CDR3 sequences. The sequenced sample consisted of blood. The chain uses TRBV28 and TRBJ1-5; without DNA, the TCRdb call of TRBD1 cannot be checked. The sequence was collected from a human donor with ulcerative colitis or Crohn's disease, or a healthy co-twin of an affected twin (not recorded which). CDR3 loop: CASSSGQGDNQPQHF.